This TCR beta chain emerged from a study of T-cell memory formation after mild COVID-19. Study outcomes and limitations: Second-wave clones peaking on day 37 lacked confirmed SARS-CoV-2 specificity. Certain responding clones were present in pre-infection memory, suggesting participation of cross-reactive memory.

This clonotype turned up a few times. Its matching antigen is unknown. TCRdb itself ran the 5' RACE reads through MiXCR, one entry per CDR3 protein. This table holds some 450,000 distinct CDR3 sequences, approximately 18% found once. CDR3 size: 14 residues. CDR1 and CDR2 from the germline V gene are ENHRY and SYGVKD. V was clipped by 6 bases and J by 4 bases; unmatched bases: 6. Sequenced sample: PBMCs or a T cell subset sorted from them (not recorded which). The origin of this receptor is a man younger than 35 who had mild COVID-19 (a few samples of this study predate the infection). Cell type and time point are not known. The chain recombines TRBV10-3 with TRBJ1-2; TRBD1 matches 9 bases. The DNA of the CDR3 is TGTGCCATCAGATTGACAGGGGGAAGCTATGGCTACACCTTC. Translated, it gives CAIRLTGGSYGYTF.